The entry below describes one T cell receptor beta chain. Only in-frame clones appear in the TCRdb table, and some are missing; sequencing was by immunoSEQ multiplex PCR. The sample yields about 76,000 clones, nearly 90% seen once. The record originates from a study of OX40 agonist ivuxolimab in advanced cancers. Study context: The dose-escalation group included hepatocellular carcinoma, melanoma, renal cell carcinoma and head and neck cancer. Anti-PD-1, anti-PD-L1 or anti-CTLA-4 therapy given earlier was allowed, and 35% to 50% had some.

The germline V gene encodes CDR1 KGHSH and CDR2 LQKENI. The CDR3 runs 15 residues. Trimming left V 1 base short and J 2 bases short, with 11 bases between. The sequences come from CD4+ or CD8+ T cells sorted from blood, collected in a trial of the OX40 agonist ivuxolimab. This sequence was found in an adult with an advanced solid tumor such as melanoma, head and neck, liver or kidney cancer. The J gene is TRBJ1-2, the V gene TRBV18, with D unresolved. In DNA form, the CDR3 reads TGTGCCAGCTCACCACTCGCTCAAGGCAACTATGGCTACACCTTC. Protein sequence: CASSPLAQGNYGYTF.